The clone carrying this T cell receptor (beta chain) was recorded many times. The antigen is undetermined. Amplification yielded TCR beta CDR3 regions, with RNA transcripts as the source. Researchers ran a first-round RT-PCR on the TCR CDR3 using the HTBI primer set. MiXCR, run by TCRdb on the multiplex PCR reads, gives a single entry per CDR3 protein. The repertoire includes about half a million distinct CDR3 sequences, approximately 16% of them detected once, and 29% sits in the top ten. The sample comes from a study of T cells in Graves' hyperthyroidism and ophthalmopathy. Study findings and constraints: In simple terms, a model built on 13 V-J features told ophthalmopathy apart from stable hyperthyroidism. Among clonotypes expanded in thyroid above 0.001, most were also found in blood. Before onset, by a median of approximately 6.8 months, the model predicted ophthalmopathy.

With 0 bases removed from V and 0 bases from J, the gap between germline ends came to 5 bases. This CDR3 is built from 14 residues. In germline, CDR1 is LGHDT, CDR2 YNNKEL (reference sequence). The rearrangement uses TRBV3-1 and TRBJ2-5; D is unclear. Sequenced sample: blood. The TCR originated in a woman in her 30s with Graves' ophthalmopathy. The CDR3: CASSQDLDQETQYF. CDR3 DNA sequence: TGTGCCAGCAGCCAAGACCTTGACCAAGAGACCCAGTACTTC.